These T cell receptor beta chains were read from a single sample in a study of response to subunit inactivated influenza vaccine. Using its own MiXCR run on the RT-PCR reads, TCRdb lists one record per CDR3 protein. The table records some 180,000 distinct CDR3 sequences, about 9% of them present only once. The specimen was non-naive T cells sorted from PBMCs, collected on the day of vaccination. Receptor source: a man aged 50 to 60 who received an inactivated influenza vaccine. CDR3s include the opening cysteine and the closing phenylalanine or tryptophan. D genes are given only for firm matches. Clone sizes are given selectively: once, few, many, or a class where the clone is expanded.

TRBJ2-1	many	TRBD1	TRBV9	CASSVAGQSYNEQFF	TGTGCCAGCAGCGTAGCGGGACAGTCCTACAATGAGCAGTTCTTC
TRBJ2-1	once	NA	TRBV20-1	CSARLPGPLGNNEQFF	TGCAGTGCTAGGCTACCGGGACCCCTAGGGAACAATGAGCAGTTCTTC
TRBJ1-4	NA	NA	TRBV15	CATSKRGGRNEKLFF	TGTGCCACCAGCAAACGGGGGGGTAGAAATGAAAAACTGTTTTTT
TRBJ2-3	NA	TRBD2	TRBV30	CAWSGHETSGRYGDTQYF	TGTGCCTGGAGTGGTCACGAGACTAGCGGGAGATACGGAGATACGCAGTATTTT
TRBJ1-5	few	NA	TRBV12-3/TRBV12-4	CASSLGRRKTGLNQPQHF	TGTGCCAGCAGTTTAGGCCGAAGGAAAACAGGCCTCAATCAGCCCCAGCATTTT
TRBJ2-4	few	NA	TRBV7-8	CASSSIAKNIQYF	TGTGCCAGCAGTTCTATAGCCAAAAACATTCAGTACTTC
TRBJ2-5	many	NA	TRBV7-9	CASSLELLKETQYF	TGTGCCAGCAGCTTAGAACTACTTAAAGAGACCCAGTACTTC
TRBJ2-3	NA	NA	TRBV6-2/TRBV6-3	CASSTAGRGSSATQYF	TGTGCCAGCAGCACCGCAGGGAGAGGTTCTTCAGCTACGCAGTATTTT
TRBJ2-1	NA	TRBD2	TRBV2	CASADKRGFSYNEQFF	TGTGCCAGCGCCGATAAGCGGGGGTTTTCCTACAATGAGCAGTTCTTC
TRBJ2-5	NA	NA	TRBV2	CALAGEFQETQYF	TGTGCCCTGGCAGGGGAATTCCAAGAGACCCAGTACTTC
TRBJ2-3	NA	NA	TRBV7-8	CASSPGRIALTDTQYF	TGTGCCAGCAGCCCAGGGAGGATAGCCCTCACAGATACGCAGTATTTT
TRBJ2-1	few	TRBD2	TRBV7-3	CASSLRPSASGSHSSYNEQFF	TGTGCCAGCAGCTTAAGGCCATCGGCTAGCGGGAGCCATAGCTCCTACAATGAGCAGTTCTTC
TRBJ2-3	few	NA	TRBV6-5	CASSYRGSHTDTQYF	TGTGCCAGCAGTTACCGTGGCAGCCACACAGATACGCAGTATTTT
TRBJ1-4	few	NA	TRBV12-3/TRBV12-4	CASSDKGWEETNEKLFF	TGTGCCAGCAGTGATAAAGGGTGGGAGGAAACTAATGAAAAACTGTTTTTT
TRBJ2-5	many	NA	TRBV7-2	CASSLDGFLETQYF	TGTGCCAGCAGCTTAGACGGGTTCCTAGAGACCCAGTACTTC
TRBJ2-1	few	NA	TRBV9	CASSVSLIGDEQFF	TGTGCCAGCAGCGTATCACTCATCGGCGATGAGCAGTTCTTC
TRBJ2-7	few	TRBD2	TRBV6-1	CASSEMSGRAYEQYF	TGTGCCAGCAGTGAAATGAGCGGGAGAGCCTACGAGCAGTACTTC
TRBJ1-5	NA	NA	TRBV2	CASSWDHNQPQHF	TGTGCCAGCAGTTGGGACCATAATCAGCCCCAGCATTTT
TRBJ1-1	NA	NA	TRBV20-1	CSARQVNTEAFF	TGCAGTGCGAGACAAGTGAACACTGAAGCTTTCTTT
TRBJ2-2	many	NA	TRBV10-3	CAISGDGTGELFF	TGTGCCATCAGTGGTGACGGAACCGGGGAGCTGTTTTTT
TRBJ1-6	few	NA	TRBV9	CASSLKDSAYNSPLHF	TGTGCCAGCAGCCTAAAGGACAGCGCCTATAATTCACCCCTCCACTTT
TRBJ1-3	few	NA	TRBV11-2	CASSRYRGNTIYF	TGTGCCAGCAGCAGATACAGGGGAAACACCATATATTTT
TRBJ1-1	few	NA	TRBV10-3	CAISVRGAGMGHTEAFF	TGTGCCATCAGTGTGAGAGGTGCGGGTATGGGGCACACTGAAGCTTTCTTT
TRBJ1-1	few	NA	TRBV11-2	CASRLEGINTEAFF	TGTGCCAGCAGGTTGGAGGGGATAAACACTGAAGCTTTCTTT
TRBJ2-4	many	NA	TRBV7-9	CASSPGVKNIQYF	TGTGCCAGCAGCCCGGGAGTGAAAAACATTCAGTACTTC
TRBJ2-7	NA	NA	TRBV12-3/TRBV12-4	CASSSGGGYEQYF	TGTGCCAGCAGTTCCGGTGGGGGTTACGAGCAGTACTTC
TRBJ2-6	once	NA	TRBV19	CASSMLGGTDGANVLTF	TGTGCCAGTAGTATGCTCGGCGGAACGGATGGGGCCAACGTCCTGACTTTC
TRBJ1-4	NA	NA	TRBV27	CASSLGMGAEKLFF	TGTGCCAGCAGCTTAGGTATGGGGGCTGAAAAACTGTTTTTT
TRBJ2-7	few	NA	TRBV12-3/TRBV12-4	CASSFGREQYF	TGTGCCAGCAGTTTCGGAAGGGAGCAGTACTTC
TRBJ1-4	few	TRBD1	TRBV9	CASRPGQGLNEKLFF	TGTGCCAGCAGACCAGGACAGGGACTCAATGAAAAACTGTTTTTT
TRBJ1-2	few	NA	TRBV5-1	CASSPEVGGYGYTF	TGCGCCAGCAGCCCCGAGGTGGGGGGCTATGGCTACACCTTC
TRBJ1-1	few	TRBD1	TRBV12-3/TRBV12-4	CASTTGGRFTEAFF	TGTGCCAGCACTACAGGGGGAAGGTTCACTGAAGCTTTCTTT
TRBJ2-1	many	NA	TRBV6-1	CASSTRRRGQPFDQFF	TGTGCCAGCAGTACCCGGCGCAGGGGTCAACCCTTTGACCAGTTCTTC
TRBJ2-3	NA	NA	TRBV28	CASSVGGRLADTQYF	TGTGCCAGCAGCGTCGGGGGACGGCTAGCAGATACGCAGTATTTT
TRBJ2-4	many	NA	TRBV6-1	CASSPRRAKNIQYF	TGTGCCAGCAGCCCCCGACGAGCCAAAAACATTCAGTACTTC
TRBJ2-7	few	TRBD2	TRBV4-3	CASSQGLAGVWYEQYF	TGCGCCAGCAGCCAAGGACTAGCGGGAGTATGGTACGAGCAGTACTTC
TRBJ2-2	NA	TRBD1	TRBV18	CASSEGQGYIGELFF	TGTGCCAGCTCCGAGGGACAGGGATATATCGGGGAGCTGTTTTTT
TRBJ1-5	NA	TRBD1	TRBV10-3	CAISDTGDSNQPQHF	TGTGCCATCAGTGACACAGGGGATAGCAATCAGCCCCAGCATTTT
TRBJ2-4	NA	NA	TRBV7-8	CASSGGVTFLAKNIQYF	TGTGCCAGCAGCGGAGGAGTGACATTTCTAGCCAAAAACATTCAGTACTTC
TRBJ2-1	NA	NA	TRBV7-9	CASSLGGVNNEQFF	TGTGCCAGCAGCTTAGGGGGGGTGAACAATGAGCAGTTCTTC